The rows below give T cell receptor beta chains drawn from one sample of a study of cytomegalovirus exposure and HLA in healthy donors. The protocol was immunoSEQ multiplex PCR, while the TCRdb copy is restricted to in-frame clones and leaves out a portion. Here the sample spans around 72,000 clones, 60% to 75% being singletons. The source material was PBMCs. All receptors come from a man aged 35 to 55 in good health and CMV-seropositive. CDR3s include the opening cysteine and the closing phenylalanine or tryptophan. A D gene is named only where the DNA matches it firmly. The size field is filled for only some rows; it gives once, few, many or a size class.

TRBJ2-3	TRBD2	TRBV5-1	-	CASSFGGLAGGTDTQYF	TGCGCCAGCAGCTTTGGAGGCCTAGCGGGGGGCACAGATACGCAGTATTTT
TRBJ1-4	TRBD1	TRBV15	-	CATSRVYRRGDGRLFF	TGTGCCACCAGCAGAGTTTATCGCAGGGGGGACGGGAGACTGTTTTTT
TRBJ2-3	TRBD2	TRBV5-1	few	CASSGLAGGVTDTQYF	TGCGCCAGCAGCGGACTAGCGGGGGGGGTCACAGATACGCAGTATTTT
TRBJ1-1	TRBD1	TRBV27	-	CASSFGQASEAFF	TGTGCCAGCAGTTTCGGACAGGCATCTGAAGCTTTCTTT
TRBJ1-4	TRBD1	TRBV28	-	CASSIGQGLNEKLFF	TGTGCCAGCAGTATCGGACAGGGCCTTAATGAAAAACTGTTTTTT
TRBJ1-6	-	TRBV30	once	CAWSLGLGLNSPLHF	TGTGCCTGGAGTCTAGGATTAGGTCTTAATTCACCCCTCCACTTT
TRBJ2-6	-	TRBV5-1	-	CASSPTGSGANVLTF	TGCGCCAGCAGCCCGACAGGCTCTGGGGCCAACGTCCTGACTTTC
TRBJ1-4	TRBD1	TRBV11-2	-	CASSIDRGREKLFF	TGTGCCAGCAGCATAGACAGGGGGCGTGAAAAACTGTTTTTT
TRBJ1-4	-	TRBV18	-	CASSRQGTSEKLFF	TGTGCCAGCTCCCGTCAGGGTACAAGTGAAAAACTGTTTTTT
TRBJ1-1	TRBD1	TRBV5-1	-	CASSPTGWGRGRGTEAFF	TGCGCCAGCAGCCCGACGGGATGGGGCAGGGGGCGAGGCACTGAAGCTTTCTTT
TRBJ2-7	-	TRBV7-3	few	CASSWGPTYEQYF	TGTGCCAGCAGCTGGGGGCCCACCTACGAGCAGTACTTC
TRBJ1-1	-	TRBV4-2	-	CASSQERSTEAFF	TGTGCCAGCAGCCAAGAAAGGAGCACTGAAGCTTTCTTT
TRBJ1-1	-	TRBV11-3	few	CASSLIGQWGTRNTEAFF	TGTGCCAGCAGCTTAATTGGACAGTGGGGGACAAGGAACACTGAAGCTTTCTTT
TRBJ1-1	TRBD1	TRBV7-6	few	CASSLETGQGRTEAFF	TGTGCCAGCAGCTTAGAAACGGGACAGGGGAGGACTGAAGCTTTCTTT
TRBJ2-7	-	TRBV30	few	CAWSADRTDEQYF	TGTGCCTGGAGCGCTGACAGGACGGACGAGCAGTACTTC
TRBJ2-2	-	TRBV4-2	-	CASSEDRLAGELFF	TGTGCCAGCAGCGAAGACAGGCTGGCCGGGGAGCTGTTTTTT
TRBJ2-7	TRBD1	TRBV2	few	CASRIGQGADEQYF	TGTGCCAGCAGGATCGGACAGGGGGCCGACGAGCAGTACTTC
TRBJ1-1	TRBD1	TRBV5-6	-	CASSLALTGVNTEAFF	TGTGCCAGCAGCTTGGCCTTGACAGGGGTGAACACTGAAGCTTTCTTT
TRBJ2-1	-	TRBV2	few	CASSDARNSYNEQFF	TGTGCCAGCAGTGATGCTAGGAATTCCTACAATGAGCAGTTCTTC
TRBJ1-1	TRBD1	TRBV5-1	-	CASSKGQGAMNTEAFF	TGCGCCAGCAGCAAGGGACAGGGGGCCATGAACACTGAAGCTTTCTTT
TRBJ1-5	-	TRBV7-9	-	CASSLDSGDQPQHF	TGTGCCAGCAGCTTAGACTCAGGTGATCAGCCCCAGCATTTT
TRBJ2-1	TRBD1	TRBV5-4	-	CASSFGTGVGNEQFF	TGTGCCAGCAGCTTTGGGACAGGGGTAGGGAATGAGCAGTTCTTC
TRBJ2-1	TRBD2	TRBV6-6	-	CASGIAGGLGEQFF	TGTGCCAGCGGCATAGCGGGGGGGTTGGGTGAGCAGTTCTTC
TRBJ1-6	-	TRBV19	few	CASSIGGVGIIDSPLHF	TGTGCCAGTAGTATTGGAGGGGTTGGGATAATTGATTCACCCCTCCACTTT
TRBJ2-2	-	TRBV7-9	-	CASSQTGELFF	TGTGCCAGCAGCCAGACCGGGGAGCTGTTTTTT
TRBJ1-2	-	TRBV7-8	-	CASSPTVNYGYTF	TGTGCCAGCAGCCCAACAGTTAACTATGGCTACACCTTC
TRBJ1-4	TRBD1	TRBV6-5	once	CASSSGTGDEKLFF	TGTGCCAGCAGTTCCGGGACAGGGGATGAAAAACTGTTTTTT
TRBJ1-2	TRBD1	TRBV6-1	-	CASSEGPGQATFYYTF	TGTGCCAGCAGTGAGGGCCCGGGACAGGCCACTTTTTACTACACCTTC
TRBJ2-7	-	TRBV13	-	CASSLVQGLGSSYEQYF	TGTGCCAGCAGCTTAGTCCAGGGCTTGGGAAGCTCCTACGAGCAGTACTTC